This T cell receptor beta chain was found in a study of blood T cell repertoires in COVID-19 (dated by TCRdb to the early 2020s). Concerning the study at large: Samples covering the acute and convalescent phases of COVID-19 were provided by collaborators in the United States, Italy and Spain. The material from the prospective study consisted of cDNA or gDNA derived from T cells, B-cell-depleted T cells, or PBMCs. The dataset comprised deeply sampled blood TCRbeta repertoires from subjects exposed to, actively infected with, or recovered from COVID-19. The repertoires were released in a freely available public database intended as a resource for research on the immune response to SARS-CoV-2. The samples were drawn from two sources: the first 160 participants of the ongoing ImmuneRACE study, and about 1,300 subjects contributed by 6 global collaborators. A de-identified subject ID, COVID-19 status, age in years and sex were almost always included in the sample metadata. HLA class I and class II types, where available, came from metadata supplied by the sample provider rather than from assay-based typing.

A note on this clone: This clone's antigen is unknown. Base qualities are not recorded, but no much larger clone differs from it by a single base.

Overall study results and their limits: The amount of clinical and demographic metadata varied by source and participant and was provided uncurated.

TCRbeta CDR3 regions were amplified from genomic DNA by means of the immunoSEQ Assay, a bias-controlled multiplex PCR. On the study's bioinformatics: The number of nucleated cells in each sample was estimated from the amplification of reference gene primers within the assay. To quantify the absolute abundance of each unique TCRbeta CDR3 rearrangement, sequence reads were collapsed and filtered. Productive Simpson clonality was computed per sample as the square root of Simpson's diversity index over productive rearrangements. Held by TCRdb, this immuneACCESS table contains in-frame sequences only and omits some clones. Under half of the omission traces to an unresolved V gene where checked; the cause of the rest is unknown. The V and J calls and clone size come from that table; D and trimming were worked out from the DNA. The sample table contains around 220,000 clones; only one count was recorded for nearly 90% of them. The biggest ten clones account for roughly 2% of the sample.

CDR3 length: 16 amino acids, cysteine to phenylalanine. Here the CDR3 DNA is all that survives: 48 bases in frame from base 1. Trimming at the junction amounts to 1 base on V and 7 bases on J, and the germline ends lie 19 bases apart. CDR1 SGHTA and CDR2 FQGNSA are derived from the germline V gene. Samples from volunteer blood donors who had recovered from COVID-19 were contributed by a second Seattle source. Each collaborating institution followed its own protocols to collect whole blood in K2EDTA tubes. For TCRbeta analysis, collaborator samples were shipped as frozen whole blood, as isolated PBMCs, or as DNA extracted from either sample type.

The sequenced sample consisted of peripheral blood. This TCR was recovered from a woman aged 40 to 49 who had recovered from COVID-19. This sequence uses TRBV7-2 and TRBJ2-5; a tentative D call is TRBD2 (5 bases match). Here is the DNA: TGTGCCAGCAGCTTAGAGCTAGCAGTACCCACCGGGACCCAGTACTTC. Its protein is CASSLELAVPTGTQYF.